Below, 8 T cell receptor beta chains from the same sample are listed, as sequenced in a study of STAT5B mutations in CD4+ large granular lymphocyte leukemia (dated by TCRdb to about 2022). The method was the immunoSEQ multiplex PCR assay. TCRdb's version of the immuneACCESS table is confined to in-frame rearrangements and falls short of the full clone set. An unresolved V gene accounts for under half of the shortfall where checked; the remainder is of unknown origin. The sample records approximately 40,000 clones, about 88% of which are singletons. The ten largest clones capture around 0.37% of the sample. Sequenced material: CD4+ T cells from blood buffy coats. The source is a human donor in good health.

The chain couples TRBV19 to TRBJ1-6, with 9 bases aligning to TRBD1. With 6 bases clipped from V and 9 bases from J, the junction kept 9 bases outside the gene matches. The CDR3 runs to 15 residues. CDR1 LNHDA and CDR2 SQIVND come from the germline V gene (reference sequence). Here the CDR3 reads CASSSDRGNGSPLHF. In nucleotides, the CDR3 is TGTGCCAGTAGCAGTGACAGGGGGAATGGTTCACCCCTCCACTTT.

This clone was seen a single time. The V call is TRBV9, the J call TRBJ1-3, with 7 bases matching TRBD1. CDR3 length equals 16 residues. Germline CDR1 and CDR2: SGDLS and YYNGEE. J was trimmed by 7 bases and V by 3 bases; bases with no gene match: 13. CDR3 DNA sequence: TGTGCCAGCAGCGCCTTAGGAGGGGGCACGGGCAACACCATATATTTT. It codes for CASSALGGGTGNTIYF.

V gene TRBV13 combines with J gene TRBJ1-1; D call uncertain. Trimming removed 5 bases at V and 1 base at J, with 17 bases between. In germline, CDR1 is PRHDT, CDR2 FYEKMQ (reference sequence). The CDR3 covers 16 residues. CDR3 nucleotide sequence: TGTGCCAGCAGCACTCGCCGGTGGGTGAAGAACACTGAAGCTTTCTTT. It specifies CASSTRRWVKNTEAFF.

The chain recombines TRBV6-7 with TRBJ2-3; tentatively, D is TRBD1 (6 bases). TRBV6-7 is designated an ORF whose function remains uncertain. V was pared by 5 bases and J by 6 bases, with 12 bases between. This CDR3 is 13 amino acids long. DNA of the CDR3: TGTGCCAGCAGTCAAGACAGGACGGATACGCAGTATTTT. It is translated as CASSQDRTDTQYF.

This clone was seen once. The rearrangement links TRBV15 to TRBJ2-7; D perhaps matches TRBD1 (6 bases). The CDR3 totals 15 residues. Germline V lookup: CDR1 LNHNV, CDR2 YYDKDF (reference sequence). V dropped 0 bases and J dropped 3 bases, with 12 bases sitting between them. CDR3 loop: CATSREFQDSYEQYF. In DNA, the CDR3 is TGTGCCACCAGCAGAGAGTTTCAGGACAGCTACGAGCAGTACTTC.

V gene TRBV5-6 combines with J gene TRBJ2-7; no clear D gene. Germline assignment: CDR1 SGHDT and CDR2 YYEEEE. Trimming removed 4 bases from V and 3 bases from J, with 8 bases in between. The CDR3 is made up of 12 amino acids. The CDR3 spells CASSQYSYEQYF. CDR3 nucleotide sequence: TGTGCCAGCAGCCAATACAGCTACGAGCAGTACTTC.

CDR3 loop: CASSPYYGTVLLNQPQHF. The CDR3 DNA follows: TGTGCCAGCAGTCCCTATTATGGGACGGTACTTCTCAATCAGCCCCAGCATTTT. V is TRBV27 and J is TRBJ1-5; tentatively, D is TRBD1 (5 bases). The germline gives CDR1 MNHEY, CDR2 SMNVEV (reference sequence). The CDR3 is 18 amino acids. The V and J ends lost 5 bases and 3 bases respectively, with 23 bases between them.

The chain recombines TRBV7-2 with TRBJ2-7, with D hard to call. V was pared by 5 bases and J by 6 bases, with 8 bases between. Germline CDR1 SGHTA, CDR2 FQGNSA. This CDR3 comprises 11 residues. In DNA form, the CDR3 reads TGTGCCAGCAGCCAATCGCGCGAGCAGTACTTC. Its translation is CASSQSREQYF.